A selection of T cell receptor beta chains follows, all from one sample in a study of blood T cell repertoires in COVID-19. Repertoires were generated with immunoSEQ multiplex PCR, while TCRdb's copy carries only in-frame clones and drops some. The sample contains over 65,000 clones, roughly 82% of which appear only once. Sequencing was performed on peripheral blood. The origin of the receptors is a man older than 75 with active COVID-19. Both conserved end residues are part of each CDR3. The D gene is left open where the match is weak. Rows give clone size only sometimes, using once, few, many, or a class for an expanded clone.

NA	TRBV7-2	TRBD2	TRBJ2-1	TGTGCCAGCAGCTTACATTTGCTAGCGGGAGCCGGTGAGCAGTTCTTC	CASSLHLLAGAGEQFF
NA	TRBV28	NA	TRBJ2-3	TGTGCCAGCAGTTTCCCCACGGGAACTAGCACAGATACGCAGTATTTT	CASSFPTGTSTDTQYF
NA	TRBV7-8	TRBD1	TRBJ1-2	TGTGCCAGCAGCTCTACGGACAGGGGTGGCTATGGCTACACCTTC	CASSSTDRGGYGYTF
NA	TRBV6-1	TRBD2	TRBJ2-7	TGTGCCAGCAGTGAAGTATTTGGGGAGGGATCGTCCTACGAGCAGTACTTC	CASSEVFGEGSSYEQYF
NA	TRBV19	TRBD1	TRBJ2-3	TGTGCCAGTAGTAACAGGGGGCAAGAAGATACGCAGTATTTT	CASSNRGQEDTQYF
NA	TRBV3-1/TRBV3-2	NA	TRBJ1-3	TGTGCCAGCAGCCTAACTCCCCAAACCGGGGTAGGGTCTGGAAACACCATATATTTT	CASSLTPQTGVGSGNTIYF
once	TRBV6-6	NA	TRBJ2-7	TGTGCCAGCAGTTACTCGGCAGGGGGGTCCTACGAGCAGTACTTC	CASSYSAGGSYEQYF
NA	TRBV24-1	TRBD1	TRBJ2-5	TGTGCCACCAGTGACGAAGGACAGGGTAGGGAGACCCAGTACTTC	CATSDEGQGRETQYF
NA	TRBV6-5	NA	TRBJ2-7	TGTGCCAGCAGGTTAGCGGCCACCTACGAGCAGTACTTC	CASRLAATYEQYF
few	TRBV5-1	NA	TRBJ1-1	TGCGCCAGCAGCTTGGGACAGACGAACACTGAAGCTTTCTTT	CASSLGQTNTEAFF
NA	TRBV9	TRBD1	TRBJ1-1	TGTGCCAGCAGCCCCGGGACAGACACTGAAGCTTTCTTT	CASSPGTDTEAFF
many	TRBV19	NA	TRBJ1-2	TGTGCCAGTAGTATAGTAGAGGACACCATTAACTATGGCTACACCTTC	CASSIVEDTINYGYTF
NA	TRBV11-2	NA	TRBJ2-7	TGTGCCAGCAGCTTAAGCAGATCAACGGGCGAGCAGTACTTC	CASSLSRSTGEQYF
once	TRBV21-1	NA	TRBJ1-6	TGTGCCAGCAGCTCTCGACGTTCTGGGGGACAGAGCTCCTATAATTCACCCCTCCACTTT	CASSSRRSGGQSSYNSPLHF
NA	TRBV3-1/TRBV3-2	TRBD2	TRBJ2-1	TGTGCCAGCAGCCAAACACGACTAGCGGGATTTCAGGATGAGCAGTTCTTC	CASSQTRLAGFQDEQFF
NA	TRBV7-3	TRBD2	TRBJ2-1	TGTGCCAGCAGCCCAATGACTAGCGGGAGGGCCGGTGAGCAGTTCTTC	CASSPMTSGRAGEQFF
NA	TRBV28	NA	TRBJ1-5	TGTGCCAGCAGCGGGGGGGCCAGCAATCAGCCCCAGCATTTT	CASSGGASNQPQHF
NA	TRBV5-1	NA	TRBJ1-4	TGCGCCAGCAGCTTGGGGGGCCTTTCGGCTAATGAAAAACTGTTTTTT	CASSLGGLSANEKLFF
NA	TRBV28	TRBD1	TRBJ1-2	TGTGCCAGCGACAGGGGGCTGAGCTATGGCTACACCTTC	CASDRGLSYGYTF
NA	TRBV4-3	TRBD2	TRBJ2-1	TGCGCCAGCAGCCAAGGTCGCAGCCGCGGGAGGAGAAATGAGCAGTTCTTC	CASSQGRSRGRRNEQFF
few	TRBV5-4	TRBD1	TRBJ2-2	TGTGCCAGCAGCTCACAGGGGGCCGTGAACACCGGGGAGCTGTTTTTT	CASSSQGAVNTGELFF
NA	TRBV27	TRBD1	TRBJ2-7	TGTGCCAGCAGTTTAGGGACAGGGTCGTCCGAGCAGTACTTC	CASSLGTGSSEQYF
NA	TRBV19	TRBD1	TRBJ1-4	TGTGCCAGTAGTACCCCCCGGGACAGGGGAACAACTAATGAAAAACTGTTTTTT	CASSTPRDRGTTNEKLFF
NA	TRBV4-1	NA	TRBJ2-5	TGCGCCAGCAGCCAGGCACATCAAGAGACCCAGTACTTC	CASSQAHQETQYF
NA	TRBV18	TRBD2	TRBJ2-5	TGTGCCAGCTCACCTTCCCGGGGGGGCCCCGAGGGGACCCAGTACTTC	CASSPSRGGPEGTQYF
NA	TRBV28	TRBD1	TRBJ2-3	TGTGCCAGCAGCCCTCCAGGGGGCGAGGGAGATACGCAGTATTTT	CASSPPGGEGDTQYF
once	TRBV7-8	TRBD2	TRBJ2-7	TGTGCCAGCAGCTTAGGTACTAGCGGGGTCAACGAGCAGTACTTC	CASSLGTSGVNEQYF
NA	TRBV24-1	TRBD1	TRBJ2-3	TGTGCCACCAGTGACCCCGGACAGGGCACAGATACGCAGTATTTT	CATSDPGQGTDTQYF
once	TRBV29-1	TRBD2	TRBJ2-3	TGCACCGCAACGTCACTAGCGGGAAGAACAGATACGCAGTATTTT	CTATSLAGRTDTQYF
NA	TRBV6-2/TRBV6-3	TRBD1	TRBJ2-5	TGTGCCAGCAGTTACTCGCCCCGGACAGGGAACCCGCAAGAGACCCAGTACTTC	CASSYSPRTGNPQETQYF
NA	TRBV9	TRBD2	TRBJ2-1	TGTGCCAGCAGCGTAGCCTTAGCGGGGGGCGACAATGAGCAGTTCTTC	CASSVALAGGDNEQFF
NA	TRBV28	NA	TRBJ1-1	TGTGCCAGCAACTTAGGGACAGAAGCTTTCTTT	CASNLGTEAFF
NA	TRBV5-4	NA	TRBJ1-4	TGTGCCAGCAGCTTCGCGGGAGGAGATGAAAAACTGTTTTTT	CASSFAGGDEKLFF
NA	TRBV28	TRBD1	TRBJ2-7	TGTGCCAGCAACACCGGGACAGGGGGGGACTTATACGAGCAGTACTTC	CASNTGTGGDLYEQYF
NA	TRBV18	TRBD2	TRBJ2-3	TGTGCCAGCTCACCATCGGGGGGGGGCGCAGATACGCAGTATTTT	CASSPSGGGADTQYF
NA	TRBV18	TRBD1	TRBJ2-7	TGTGCCAGCTCACCGAGGGACAGGGGCTACGAGCAGTACTTC	CASSPRDRGYEQYF
NA	TRBV15	TRBD1	TRBJ1-5	TGTGCCACCAGCAGACAGGGGGACCAGCCCCAGCATTTT	CATSRQGDQPQHF
NA	TRBV28	TRBD1	TRBJ2-4	TGTGCCAGCAGTCGGACAGGGGATTATTTAAACATTCAGTACTTC	CASSRTGDYLNIQYF